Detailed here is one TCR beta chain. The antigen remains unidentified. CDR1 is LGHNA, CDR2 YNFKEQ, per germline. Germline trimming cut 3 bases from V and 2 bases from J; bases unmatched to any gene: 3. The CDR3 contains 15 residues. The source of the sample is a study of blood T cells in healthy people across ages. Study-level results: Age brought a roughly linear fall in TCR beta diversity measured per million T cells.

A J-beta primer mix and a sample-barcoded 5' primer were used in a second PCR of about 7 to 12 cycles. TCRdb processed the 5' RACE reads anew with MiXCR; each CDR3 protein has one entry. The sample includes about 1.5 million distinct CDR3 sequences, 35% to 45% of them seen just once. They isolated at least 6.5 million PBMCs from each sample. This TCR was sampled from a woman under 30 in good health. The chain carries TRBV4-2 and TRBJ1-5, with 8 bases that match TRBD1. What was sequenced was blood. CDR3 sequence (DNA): TGTGCCAGCAGCCAGGAACAGGGGGGCAATCAGCCCCAGCATTTT. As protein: CASSQEQGGNQPQHF.